A selection of T cell receptor beta chains follows, all from one sample in a study of T cell changes during pregnancy in multiple sclerosis. Data came from immunoSEQ multiplex PCR; TCRdb stores just in-frame clones and leaves some out. The table shows tens of thousands of clones, with around 92% occurring only once. The sequencing here drew on peripheral blood, taken in the third trimester of pregnancy. The receptors were gathered from a female donor in good health, enrolled as a control in a pregnancy study. Both conserved end residues are part of each CDR3. The order of the fields is J gene, clone size, D gene, V gene, CDR3 DNA, CDR3 protein. D genes are given only for firm matches. Clone size, where shown, is once, few, many, or a class for clones that have expanded.

j_gene: TRBJ2-7; abundance: -; d_gene: -; v_gene: TRBV18; CDR3nt: TGTGCCAGCTCACCACCGAGGCAGGGGCCCTCCTACGAGCAGTACTTC; CDR3aa: CASSPPRQGPSYEQYF
j_gene: TRBJ1-2; abundance: -; d_gene: -; v_gene: TRBV28; CDR3nt: TGTGCCAGCAGGAGGGCCTATGGCTACACCTTC; CDR3aa: CASRRAYGYTF
j_gene: TRBJ2-7; abundance: -; d_gene: -; v_gene: TRBV7-9; CDR3nt: TGTGCCAGCAGCTTAAGTCTGCTCCAGGGCTCCTACGAGCAGTACTTC; CDR3aa: CASSLSLLQGSYEQYF
j_gene: TRBJ2-4; abundance: -; d_gene: -; v_gene: TRBV2; CDR3nt: TGTGCCAGCAAAAGGGCCGGGACACCAATTCAGTACTTC; CDR3aa: CASKRAGTPIQYF
j_gene: TRBJ2-5; abundance: once; d_gene: TRBD2; v_gene: TRBV6-6; CDR3nt: TGTGCCAGCAGTTCAAGACTAGCGGGGTGGCAAGAGACCCAGTACTTC; CDR3aa: CASSSRLAGWQETQYF
j_gene: TRBJ2-4; abundance: -; d_gene: TRBD1; v_gene: TRBV30; CDR3nt: TGTGCCTGGACCCCGGGACAGGCGATCAAAAACATTCAGTACTTC; CDR3aa: CAWTPGQAIKNIQYF
j_gene: TRBJ2-7; abundance: once; d_gene: TRBD2; v_gene: TRBV5-1; CDR3nt: TGCGCCAGCAGCTCAACAAGTGGGAGTAGCGGGAGGTTTCTCTACGAGCAGTACTTC; CDR3aa: CASSSTSGSSGRFLYEQYF
j_gene: TRBJ1-2; abundance: once; d_gene: TRBD1; v_gene: TRBV19; CDR3nt: TGTGCCAGTACGAGCGGACAGGAACACTATGGCTACACCTTC; CDR3aa: CASTSGQEHYGYTF
j_gene: TRBJ1-3; abundance: -; d_gene: -; v_gene: TRBV18; CDR3nt: TGTGCCAGCTCACCACAAACAGCCAAACCCTCTGGAAACACCATATATTTT; CDR3aa: CASSPQTAKPSGNTIYF
j_gene: TRBJ2-7; abundance: -; d_gene: -; v_gene: TRBV15; CDR3nt: TGTGCCACCAGCAGGGGACTGGGGCAGGGCTACGAGCAGTACTTC; CDR3aa: CATSRGLGQGYEQYF
j_gene: TRBJ2-1; abundance: -; d_gene: TRBD1; v_gene: TRBV18; CDR3nt: TGTGCCAGCTCGCTCACCGGGACAGGGAACAATGAGCAGTTCTTC; CDR3aa: CASSLTGTGNNEQFF
j_gene: TRBJ1-4; abundance: once; d_gene: -; v_gene: TRBV2; CDR3nt: TGTGCCAGCAGTGAACGGGGGGCGACTAATGAAAAACTGTTTTTT; CDR3aa: CASSERGATNEKLFF
j_gene: TRBJ2-7; abundance: -; d_gene: -; v_gene: TRBV6-5; CDR3nt: TGTGCCAGCGCGACTAGTGTCTACGAGCAGTACTTC; CDR3aa: CASATSVYEQYF
j_gene: TRBJ2-4; abundance: -; d_gene: TRBD1; v_gene: TRBV18; CDR3nt: TGTGCCAGCTCACCAAAGGGGGCAGGATACATTCAGTACTTC; CDR3aa: CASSPKGAGYIQYF
j_gene: TRBJ2-7; abundance: once; d_gene: -; v_gene: TRBV5-1; CDR3nt: TGCGCCAGCAGCACCAACAGGTTGAACTCCTACGAGCAGTACTTC; CDR3aa: CASSTNRLNSYEQYF